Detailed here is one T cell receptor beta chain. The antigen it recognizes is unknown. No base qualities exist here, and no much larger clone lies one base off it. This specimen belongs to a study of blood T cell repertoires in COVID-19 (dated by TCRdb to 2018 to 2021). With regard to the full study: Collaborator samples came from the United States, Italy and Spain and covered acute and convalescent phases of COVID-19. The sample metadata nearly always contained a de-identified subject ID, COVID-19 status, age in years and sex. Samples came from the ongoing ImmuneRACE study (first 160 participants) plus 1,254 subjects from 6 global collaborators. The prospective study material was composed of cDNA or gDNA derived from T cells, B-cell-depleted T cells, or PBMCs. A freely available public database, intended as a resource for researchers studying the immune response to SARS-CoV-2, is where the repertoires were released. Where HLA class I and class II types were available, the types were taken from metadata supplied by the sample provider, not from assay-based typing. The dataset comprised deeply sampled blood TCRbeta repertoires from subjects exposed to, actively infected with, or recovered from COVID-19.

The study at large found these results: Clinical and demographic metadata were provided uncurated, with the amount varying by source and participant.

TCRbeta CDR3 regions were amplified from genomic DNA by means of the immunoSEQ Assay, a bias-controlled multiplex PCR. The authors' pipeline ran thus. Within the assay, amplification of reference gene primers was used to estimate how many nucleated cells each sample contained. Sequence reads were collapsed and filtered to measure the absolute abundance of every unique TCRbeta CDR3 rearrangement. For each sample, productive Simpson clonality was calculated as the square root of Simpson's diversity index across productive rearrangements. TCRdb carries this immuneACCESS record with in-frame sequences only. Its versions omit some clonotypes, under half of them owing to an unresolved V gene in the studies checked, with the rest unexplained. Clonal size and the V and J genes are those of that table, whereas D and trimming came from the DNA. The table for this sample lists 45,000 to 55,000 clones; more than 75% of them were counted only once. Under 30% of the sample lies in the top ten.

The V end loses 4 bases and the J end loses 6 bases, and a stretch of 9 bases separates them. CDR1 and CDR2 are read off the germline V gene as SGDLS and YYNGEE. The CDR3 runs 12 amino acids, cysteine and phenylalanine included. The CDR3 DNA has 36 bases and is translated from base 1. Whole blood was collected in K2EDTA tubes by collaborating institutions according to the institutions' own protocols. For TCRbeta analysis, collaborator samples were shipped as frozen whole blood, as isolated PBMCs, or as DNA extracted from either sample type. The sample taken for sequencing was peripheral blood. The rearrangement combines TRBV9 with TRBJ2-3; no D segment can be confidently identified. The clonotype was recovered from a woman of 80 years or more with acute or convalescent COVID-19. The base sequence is TGTGCCAGCAGCACTGCATCTGATACGCAGTATTTT. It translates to CASSTASDTQYF.